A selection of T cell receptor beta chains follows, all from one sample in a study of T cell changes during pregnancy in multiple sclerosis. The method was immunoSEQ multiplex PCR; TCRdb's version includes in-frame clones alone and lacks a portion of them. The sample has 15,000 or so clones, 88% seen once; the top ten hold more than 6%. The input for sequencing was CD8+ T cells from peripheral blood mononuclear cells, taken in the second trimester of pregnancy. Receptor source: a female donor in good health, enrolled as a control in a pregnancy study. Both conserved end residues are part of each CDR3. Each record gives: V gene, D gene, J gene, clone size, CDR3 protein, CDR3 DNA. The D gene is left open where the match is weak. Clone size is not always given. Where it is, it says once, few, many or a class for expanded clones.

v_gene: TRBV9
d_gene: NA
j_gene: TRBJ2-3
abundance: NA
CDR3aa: CASSVAVGAGTDTQYF
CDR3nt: TGTGCCAGCAGCGTAGCGGTAGGGGCGGGCACAGATACGCAGTATTTT

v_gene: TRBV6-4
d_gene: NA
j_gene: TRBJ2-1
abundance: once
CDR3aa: CASSDNGREQFF
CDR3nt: TGTGCCAGCAGTGACAACGGTCGGGAGCAGTTCTTC

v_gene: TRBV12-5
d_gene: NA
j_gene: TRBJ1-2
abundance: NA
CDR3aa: CASGAFKTGGYTF
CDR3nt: TGTGCTAGTGGAGCCTTTAAGACGGGTGGCTACACCTTC

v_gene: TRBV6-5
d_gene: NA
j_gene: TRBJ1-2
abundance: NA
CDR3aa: CASSYVEGVAYGYTF
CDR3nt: TGTGCCAGCAGTTACGTTGAAGGGGTGGCCTATGGCTACACCTTC

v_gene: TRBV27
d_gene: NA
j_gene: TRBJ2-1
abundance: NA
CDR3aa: CASSLGVLGGEQFF
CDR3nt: TGTGCCAGCAGTTTAGGCGTTCTTGGAGGTGAGCAGTTCTTC

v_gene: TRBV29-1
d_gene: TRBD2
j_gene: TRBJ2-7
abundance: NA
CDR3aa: CSAMGLAGGPSYEQYF
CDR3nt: TGCAGCGCCATGGGACTAGCGGGAGGCCCCTCCTACGAGCAGTACTTC

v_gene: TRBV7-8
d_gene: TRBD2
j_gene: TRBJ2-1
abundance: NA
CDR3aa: CASSSTTSGTRSQGGSYNEQFF
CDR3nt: TGTGCCAGCAGCTCGACCACCTCCGGGACTAGGTCCCAAGGGGGCTCCTACAATGAGCAGTTCTTC

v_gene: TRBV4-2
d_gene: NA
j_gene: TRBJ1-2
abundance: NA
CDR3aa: CASSLNRVFIYGYTF
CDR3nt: TGTGCCAGCAGCCTCAACAGGGTTTTTATCTATGGCTACACCTTC

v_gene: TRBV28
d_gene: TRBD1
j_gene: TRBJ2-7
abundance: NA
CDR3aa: CASSLTGSGYEQYF
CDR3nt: TGTGCCAGCAGTTTGACAGGGAGCGGCTACGAGCAGTACTTC

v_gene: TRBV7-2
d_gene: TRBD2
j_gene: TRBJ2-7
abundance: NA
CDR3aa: CASSPEGGRKGEQYF
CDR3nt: TGTGCCAGCAGCCCCGAGGGCGGGAGAAAGGGGGAGCAGTACTTC

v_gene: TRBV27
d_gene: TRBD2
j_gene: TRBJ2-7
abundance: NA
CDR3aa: CASGGGIGTSAHEQYF
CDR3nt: TGTGCCAGCGGGGGGGGTATCGGGACTAGCGCCCACGAGCAGTACTTC

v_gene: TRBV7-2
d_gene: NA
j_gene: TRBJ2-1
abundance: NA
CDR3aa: CASSLFRFFAYNEQFF
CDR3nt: TGTGCCAGCAGCTTATTCCGTTTTTTTGCCTACAATGAGCAGTTCTTC

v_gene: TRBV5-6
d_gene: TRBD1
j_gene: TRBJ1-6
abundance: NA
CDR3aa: CASSLRDRLWPPLHF
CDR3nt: TGTGCCAGCAGCTTGAGGGACAGGCTGTGGCCACCCCTCCACTTT

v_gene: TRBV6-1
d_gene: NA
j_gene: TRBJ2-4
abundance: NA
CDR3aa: CASSDQGKKNIQYF
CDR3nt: TGTGCCAGCAGTGACCAGGGAAAGAAAAACATTCAGTACTTC

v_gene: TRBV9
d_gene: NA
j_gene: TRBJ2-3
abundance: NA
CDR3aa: CASSVEVGGGPGDTQYF
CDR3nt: TGTGCCAGCAGCGTAGAGGTGGGGGGTGGCCCCGGGGATACGCAGTATTTT

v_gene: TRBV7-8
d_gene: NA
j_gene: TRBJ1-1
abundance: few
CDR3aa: CASSLVGQLTEAFF
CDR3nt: TGTGCCAGCAGCTTAGTAGGACAGCTCACTGAAGCTTTCTTT

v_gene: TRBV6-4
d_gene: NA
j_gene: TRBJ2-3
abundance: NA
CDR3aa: CASSDSTDTDTQYF
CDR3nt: TGTGCCAGCAGTGACTCGACTGACACAGATACGCAGTATTTT

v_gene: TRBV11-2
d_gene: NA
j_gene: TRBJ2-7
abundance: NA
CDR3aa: CASAIYRGGYEQYF
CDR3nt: TGTGCCAGCGCTATTTACAGGGGAGGCTACGAGCAGTACTTC

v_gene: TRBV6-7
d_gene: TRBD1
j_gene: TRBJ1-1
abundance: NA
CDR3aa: CASSRDRAPEAFF
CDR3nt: TGTGCCAGCAGCCGGGACAGGGCCCCTGAAGCTTTCTTT

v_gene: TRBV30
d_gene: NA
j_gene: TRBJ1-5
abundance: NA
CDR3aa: CAWSPPGVQPQHF
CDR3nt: TGTGCCTGGAGTCCCCCGGGAGTACAGCCCCAGCATTTT

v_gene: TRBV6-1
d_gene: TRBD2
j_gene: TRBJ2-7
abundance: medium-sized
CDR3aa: CASSEASGGSYEQYF
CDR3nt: TGTGCCAGCAGTGAAGCTAGCGGGGGGAGTTACGAGCAGTACTTC

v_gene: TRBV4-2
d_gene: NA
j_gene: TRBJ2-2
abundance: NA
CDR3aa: CASSQEAWVPGELFF
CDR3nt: TGTGCCAGCAGCCAAGAAGCGTGGGTCCCCGGGGAGCTGTTTTTT